This T cell receptor (beta chain) was sequenced during a study of cytomegalovirus exposure and HLA in healthy donors. Remarks on this clone: What it recognizes is unknown.

With 60 Vbeta and 13 Jbeta primers, the PCR was carried out. Assay: immunoSEQ multiplex PCR; the TCRdb copy retains only in-frame clones and omits some. The table shows about 150,000 clones, with roughly 83% occurring only once. Germline values: CDR1 SGDLS, CDR2 YYNGEE. After removal of 3 bases from V and 5 bases from J, the junction contained 16 bases not matched to a gene. The length of the CDR3 is 17 residues. Study-wide results and caveats: Exclusion applied to some V segments, including TRBV6-2 and TRBV6-3, as they were indistinguishable. It was reportedly the case that the classifier diagnosed cytomegalovirus status with high specificity and sensitivity.

The chain combines TRBV9 with TRBJ1-2, with 7 bases fitting TRBD1. The source is a human donor in good health. Sequences were obtained from PBMCs. CDR3 protein: CASSAVWDSSPPYGYTF. DNA of the CDR3: TGTGCCAGCAGCGCGGTATGGGACAGCTCACCACCATATGGCTACACCTTC.